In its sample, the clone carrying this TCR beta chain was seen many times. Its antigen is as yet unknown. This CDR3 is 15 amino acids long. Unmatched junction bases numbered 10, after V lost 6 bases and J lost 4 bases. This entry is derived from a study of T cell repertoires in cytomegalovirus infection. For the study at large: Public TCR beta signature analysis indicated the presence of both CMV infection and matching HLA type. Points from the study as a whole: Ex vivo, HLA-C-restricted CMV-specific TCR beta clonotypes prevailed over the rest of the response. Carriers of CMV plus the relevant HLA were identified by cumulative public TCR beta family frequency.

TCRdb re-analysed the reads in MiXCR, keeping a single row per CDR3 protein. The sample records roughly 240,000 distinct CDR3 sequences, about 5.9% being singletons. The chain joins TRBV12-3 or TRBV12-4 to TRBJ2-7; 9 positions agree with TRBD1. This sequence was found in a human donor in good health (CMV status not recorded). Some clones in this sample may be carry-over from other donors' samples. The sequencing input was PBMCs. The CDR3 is CASSETGTGLYEQYF. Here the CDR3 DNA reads TGTGCCAGCAGCGAGACCGGGACAGGGTTGTACGAGCAGTACTTC.